This entry lists 13 T cell receptor beta chains sequenced from one sample in a study of vaccination effects on CD4 cells after COVID-19. Using immunoSEQ multiplex PCR, the repertoire was profiled, and TCRdb retains in-frame clones only, with some absent. The data hold tens of thousands of clones, with 78% observed a single time. No antigens are known for them. CD4+ T cells specific for antigen were expanded with viral peptide pools by the ViraFEST assay before sequencing. CD4+ T cell isolation took place after 10 days of culture. According to the study, vaccine recipients showed no prior SARS-CoV-2 infection and negative nucleocapsid antibodies. Sequenced material: CD4+ T cells from PBMCs cultured with SARS-CoV-2 spike peptides, taken before COVID-19 vaccination. The receptors shown here come from a human donor who received a COVID-19 vaccine.

The chain recombines TRBV5-1 with TRBJ2-3; D is perhaps TRBD1 (6 bases). The CDR3 consists of 15 residues. Trimming removed 3 bases at V and 1 base at J, with 12 bases between. Looked up from germline, CDR1 is SGHRS and CDR2 is YFSETQ. CDR3 coding DNA: TGCGCCAGCAGCTCGGACAGCCTGGGCACAGATACGCAGTATTTT. Translating it yields CASSSDSLGTDTQYF.

The sample holds a few counts of this clone. The rearrangement uses TRBV30 and TRBJ1-1, with D perhaps matching TRBD1 (6 bases). Per the germline V gene, CDR1 is GTSNPN and CDR2 is SVGIG (reference sequence). The CDR3 totals 14 residues. Trimming removed 0 bases from V and 1 base from J, with 9 bases in between. CDR3 residues: CAWSVGGPNTEAFF. For the CDR3, the DNA is TGTGCCTGGAGTGTGGGGGGGCCGAACACTGAAGCTTTCTTT. Variable domain in full (rest from reference TRBV30 and TRBJ1-1): SQTIHQWPATLVQPVGSPLSLECTVEGTSNPNLYWYRQAAGRGLQLLFYSVGIGQISSEVPQNLSASRPQDRQFILSSKKLLLSDSGFYLCAWSVGGPNTEAFFGQGTRLTVV.

This chain uses TRBV7-3 with TRBJ2-2; 10 nucleotides agree with TRBD2. CDR1 is SGHTA and CDR2 is FQGTGA in the germline V gene. This CDR3 has 16 residues. The ends lost 1 base at V and 4 bases at J; junction bases unmatched: 3. The CDR3 here is CASSLRASGSTGELFF. The CDR3, as DNA: TGTGCCAGCAGCTTAAGGGCTAGCGGGAGCACCGGGGAGCTGTTTTTT. The variable domain in full, completed from reference TRBV7-3 and TRBJ2-2, reads GAGVSQTPSNKVTEKGKYVELRCDPISGHTALYWYRQSLGQGPEFLIYFQGTGAADDSGLPNDRFFAVRPEGSVSTLKIQRTERGDSAVYLCASSLRASGSTGELFFGEGSRLTVL.

The CDR3 sequence: CASSRTGQGIATNEKLFF. Here the CDR3 DNA reads TGTGCCAGCAGCCGAACGGGACAGGGGATCGCAACTAATGAAAAACTGTTTTTT. The rearrangement uses TRBV7-3 and TRBJ1-4, with TRBD1 matching over 10 bases. Germline V gives CDR1 SGHTA, CDR2 FQGTGA. The junction had 9 bases not matched to a gene; V was cut back by 5 bases and J by 0 bases. The CDR3 has 18 residues. Together with reference TRBV7-3 and TRBJ1-4, the CDR3 gives the full variable domain: GAGVSQTPSNKVTEKGKYVELRCDPISGHTALYWYRQSLGQGPEFLIYFQGTGAADDSGLPNDRFFAVRPEGSVSTLKIQRTERGDSAVYLCASSRTGQGIATNEKLFFGSGTQLSVL.

This clone was picked up a small number of times. This chain uses TRBV6-2 or TRBV6-3 with TRBJ1-5; D is unclear. Trimming took 4 bases from V and 2 from J, leaving 9 bases between them. The germline V gene has CDR1 MNHEY and CDR2 SVGEGT. This CDR3 is 14 amino acids long. The CDR3 region has the DNA TGTGCCAGCAGTTTCGGGGTCGGCAATCAGCCCCAGCATTTT. Protein sequence: CASSFGVGNQPQHF.

The chain recombines TRBV29-1 with TRBJ1-2; D might be TRBD1 (6 bases). CDR1 and CDR2 (germline): SQVTM, ANQGSEA. The CDR3 totals 14 residues. The V end was cut by 5 bases, the J end by 5 bases, with 18 bases between. Here the CDR3 reads CSVIRDTAEYGYTF. The CDR3 DNA follows: TGCAGCGTTATCCGGGACACCGCCGAATATGGCTACACCTTC.

The rearrangement links TRBV29-1 to TRBJ1-2; 9 bases are shared with TRBD1. The CDR3 has 12 amino acids. Germline V lookup: CDR1 SQVTM, CDR2 ANQGSEA. After removal of 6 bases from V and 6 bases from J, the junction contained 5 bases not matched to a gene. The chain's CDR3 is CSVWTGVNGYTF. The DNA of the CDR3 is TGCAGCGTATGGACAGGGGTGAATGGCTACACCTTC.

V gene TRBV4-1 combines with J gene TRBJ2-3, with TRBD1 as a possible D gene (6 bases). Trimming removed 1 base from V and 6 bases from J, with 11 bases in between. The CDR3 has 14 amino acids. Germline V gene data show CDR1 as MGHRA and CDR2 as YSYEKL. The CDR3 DNA reads as TGCGCCAGCAGCCAAGCGTGGGGGCTGGATACGCAGTATTTT. This gives the protein CASSQAWGLDTQYF.

This clone was counted between two and nine times. This rearrangement joins TRBV11-2 to TRBJ1-5, with 7 bases lining up with TRBD1. V shed 5 bases, J shed 5 bases, and the junction held 18 bases outside the gene matches. Germline V gene lookup returns CDR1 SGHAT and CDR2 FQNNGV. The CDR3 is 18 residues long. The DNA of the CDR3 is TGTGCCAGCAGCACCACCTCAAAGGGCCACCAGGGGGATCAGCCCCAGCATTTT. Its translation is CASSTTSKGHQGDQPQHF.

This rearrangement joins TRBV10-3 to TRBJ2-3; 8 positions agree with TRBD2. The CDR3 has 15 amino acids. The V and J ends lost 3 bases and 3 bases, in that order; junction bases with no gene match: 5. From germline, CDR1 is ENHRY and CDR2 SYGVKD. The CDR3 bases are TGTGCCATCAGTGAAGGACTAGCCCGAACAGATACGCAGTATTTT. Translation gives CAISEGLARTDTQYF.

The genes are TRBV5-1 and TRBJ1-1; the D gene is possibly TRBD1 (6 bases). The CDR3 sequence is 15 residues long. Between the trimmed V and J ends, which lost 1 base and 0 bases, there was a span of 10 bases. In germline, CDR1 is SGHRS, CDR2 YFSETQ. CDR3 sequence: CASSLTGNLNTEAFF. CDR3 sequence (DNA): TGCGCCAGCAGCTTGACAGGGAATTTGAACACTGAAGCTTTCTTT.

The chain carries TRBV2 and TRBJ2-3; unclear D gene. The ends were cut back, 0 bases at V and 4 bases at J, with 5 bases in the middle. This CDR3 has 13 residues. Germline V gives CDR1 SNHLY, CDR2 FYNNEI. DNA of the CDR3: TGTGCCAGCAGTGAAGCGCTTCCAGATACGCAGTATTTT. This encodes CASSEALPDTQYF.

The chain is built from TRBV5-4 and TRBJ2-3, with TRBD2 as a possible D gene (7 bases). CDR3 length: 16 residues. Germline CDR1 SGHNT, CDR2 YYREEE (reference sequence). V lost 2 bases and J lost 4, with 17 bases in between. In nucleotides, the CDR3 is TGTGCCAGCAGCTTTGGGGCGGGGGCTGGCGCAGATACGCAGTATTTT. This translates into CASSFGAGAGADTQYF.